This record covers a single TCR beta chain. Its matching antigen is unknown. TCR beta CDR3 sequences were amplified from RNA transcripts. The HTBI primer set was used in a first-round RT-PCR of the TCR CDR3. MiXCR, applied by TCRdb to the multiplex PCR reads, yields one record per CDR3 protein. The sample holds some 600,000 distinct CDR3 sequences, approximately 44% seen once. These data belong to a study of T cells in Graves' hyperthyroidism and ophthalmopathy. Study-level points and caveats: Patients with ophthalmopathy were separated from those with stable hyperthyroidism by a 13 V-J model.

CDR3 length: 16 residues. The germline CDR1 and CDR2 sequences are SGHTA and FQGNSA. The junction had 8 bases not matched to a gene; V was cut back by 2 bases and J by 3 bases. It was uncontrolled infection, other autoimmune disease, pregnancy or lactation that excluded patients. The sample comprised peripheral blood or thyroid tissue (not recorded which). This sequence originates from a young woman with Graves' hyperthyroidism. The chain recombines TRBV7-2 with TRBJ2-7, with TRBD1 matching 9 bases. CDR3 bases: TGTGCCAGCAGCTTAAAACCGGGACAGGGAGTCTACGAGCAGTACTTC. Protein product: CASSLKPGQGVYEQYF.